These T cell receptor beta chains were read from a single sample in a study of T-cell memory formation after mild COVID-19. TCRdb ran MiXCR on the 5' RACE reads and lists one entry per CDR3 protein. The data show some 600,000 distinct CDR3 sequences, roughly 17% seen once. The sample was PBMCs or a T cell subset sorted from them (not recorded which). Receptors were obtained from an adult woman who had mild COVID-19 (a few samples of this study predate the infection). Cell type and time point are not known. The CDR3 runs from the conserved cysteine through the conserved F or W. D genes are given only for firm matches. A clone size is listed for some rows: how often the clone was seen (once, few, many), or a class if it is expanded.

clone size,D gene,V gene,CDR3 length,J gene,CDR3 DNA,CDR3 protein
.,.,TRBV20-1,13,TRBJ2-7,TGCAGTGCTAGAGATGGTCAGGGCTACGAGCAGTACTTC,CSARDGQGYEQYF
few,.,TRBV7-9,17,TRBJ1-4,TGTGCCAGCAGCTCCTTCTCTGCCGGGACCGCCCGTGAAAAACTGTTTTTT,CASSSFSAGTAREKLFF
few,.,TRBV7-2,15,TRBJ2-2,TGTGCCAGCAGCTTAGTGCAGGGTGACACCGGGGAGCTGTTTTTT,CASSLVQGDTGELFF
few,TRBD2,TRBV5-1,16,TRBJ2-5,TGCGCCAGCAGCTTTTCCGGGACTAGCAGTTCGGAGACCCAGTACTTC,CASSFSGTSSSETQYF
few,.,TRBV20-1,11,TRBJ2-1,TGCAGTGCGCCACAGGGAAATGAGCAGTTCTTC,CSAPQGNEQFF
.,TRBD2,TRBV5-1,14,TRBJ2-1,TGCGCCAGCAGGTCTAGCGGGAGAGGACATGAGCAGTTCTTC,CASRSSGRGHEQFF
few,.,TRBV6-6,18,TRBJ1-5,TGTGCCAGCAGTTACTCGATGATATCGGGAGGGGGCAATCAGCCCCAGCATTTT,CASSYSMISGGGNQPQHF
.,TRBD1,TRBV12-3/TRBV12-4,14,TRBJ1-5,TGTGCCAGCAGCCTGCAGGGGGGTCATCAGCCCCAGCATTTT,CASSLQGGHQPQHF
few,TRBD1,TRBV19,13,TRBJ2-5,TGTGCCAGTAGTGACAGGGGCGGTGAGACCCAGTACTTC,CASSDRGGETQYF
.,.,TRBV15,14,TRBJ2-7,TGTGCCACCAGCAGAGAATGGGCTTACTACGAGCAGTACTTC,CATSREWAYYEQYF
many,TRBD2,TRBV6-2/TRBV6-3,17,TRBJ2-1,TGTGCCAGCAGTCCAGAAACCCTAGCGGGAGGGCCGAATGAGCAGTTCTTC,CASSPETLAGGPNEQFF
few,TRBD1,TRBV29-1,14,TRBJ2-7,TGCAGCGTTGGAGTCCCGACAGGGGGATACGAGCAGTACTTC,CSVGVPTGGYEQYF
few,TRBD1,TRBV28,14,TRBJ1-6,TGTGCCAGCAGTTTAAGCCAGGGGGCTTTGCCCCTCCACTTT,CASSLSQGALPLHF
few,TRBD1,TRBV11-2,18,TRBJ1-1,TGTGCCAGCAACACAAGCCCCGGGGACAGGCGGAGGGACACTGAAGCTTTCTTT,CASNTSPGDRRRDTEAFF
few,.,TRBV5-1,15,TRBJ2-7,TGCGCCAGCAGCTTGGCCGTGAACATTAACTACGAGCAGTACTTC,CASSLAVNINYEQYF
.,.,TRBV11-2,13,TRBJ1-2,TGTGCCAGCAGCTCCCTTTCCGGGGGCGGCTACACCTTC,CASSSLSGGGYTF
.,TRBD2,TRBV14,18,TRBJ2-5,TGTGCCAGCAGCCAGGCGCCTTTCGGGACTAGCGGACAAGAGACCCAGTACTTC,CASSQAPFGTSGQETQYF
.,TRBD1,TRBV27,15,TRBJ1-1,TGTGCCAGCAGTTTGAGACAGGGAACGCTTACTGAAGCTTTCTTT,CASSLRQGTLTEAFF
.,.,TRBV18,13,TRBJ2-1,TGTGCCAGCTCACCTGGCGTCCTGGGTGAGCAGTTCTTC,CASSPGVLGEQFF
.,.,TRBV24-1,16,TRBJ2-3,TGTGCCACCAGCCCCCCAGGAAGCAGGGGCACAGATACGCAGTATTTT,CATSPPGSRGTDTQYF
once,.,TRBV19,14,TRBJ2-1,TGTGCCAGTAGTATGAACAGGGTGTGCAATGAGCAGTTCTTC,CASSMNRVCNEQFF
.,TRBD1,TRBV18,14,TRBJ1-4,TGTGCCAGCTCACCCGACAGGGGGCATGAAAAACTGTTTTTT,CASSPDRGHEKLFF
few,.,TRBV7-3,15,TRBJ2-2,TGTGCCAGCAGCTTACAGGGTCGAGGAACCGGGGAGCTGTTTTTT,CASSLQGRGTGELFF
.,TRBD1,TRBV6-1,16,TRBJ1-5,TGTGCCAGCAGTGCTAGGGACAGTTTAAGCAATCAGCCCCAGCATTTT,CASSARDSLSNQPQHF
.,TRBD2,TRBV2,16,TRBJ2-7,TGTGCCAGCAGCGCTCAGACTAGCGGGAGTTTCCACGAGCAGTACTTC,CASSAQTSGSFHEQYF
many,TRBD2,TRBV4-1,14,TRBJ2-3,TGCGCCAGCAGCCCGGGACTAAACACAGATACGCAGTATTTT,CASSPGLNTDTQYF
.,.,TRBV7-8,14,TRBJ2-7,TGTGCCAGCAGCCAGGACGGGAGCTCCTACGAGCAGTACTTC,CASSQDGSSYEQYF
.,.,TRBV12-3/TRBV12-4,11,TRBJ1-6,TGTGCCAGCAGCACAGATTCACCCCTCCACTTT,CASSTDSPLHF
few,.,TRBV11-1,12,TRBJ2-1,TGTGCCAGCAGCCACCCAGACAATGAGCAGTTCTTC,CASSHPDNEQFF
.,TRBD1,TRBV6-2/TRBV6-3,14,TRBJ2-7,TGTGCCAGCAGTTACCGACAGGGGAAGGACGAGCAGTACTTC,CASSYRQGKDEQYF
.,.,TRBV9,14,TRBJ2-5,TGTGCCAGCAGCGTAGCAAGCTTAGGAATGACCCAGTACTTC,CASSVASLGMTQYF
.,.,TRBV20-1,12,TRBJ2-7,TGCAGTGCTCCTACAGGGATGTACGAGCAGTACTTC,CSAPTGMYEQYF
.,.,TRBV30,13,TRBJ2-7,TGTGCCTGGAGTGTAGGGATTTCCTACGAGCAGTACTTC,CAWSVGISYEQYF
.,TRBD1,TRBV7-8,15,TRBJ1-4,TGTGCCAGCAGCTTAGGGACAGGGGAAAATGAAAAACTGTTTTTT,CASSLGTGENEKLFF
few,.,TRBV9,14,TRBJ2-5,TGTGCCAGCAGCGTAGAGGGCGGCCAAGAGACCCAGTACTTC,CASSVEGGQETQYF
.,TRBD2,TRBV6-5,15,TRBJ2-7,TGTGCCAGCAGAGGACTAGCGGGGGCTTCCTACGAGCAGTACTTC,CASRGLAGASYEQYF
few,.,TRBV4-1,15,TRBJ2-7,TGCGCCAGCAGCCAAGATCCACTCGATGGAGGGGAGCAGTACTTC,CASSQDPLDGGEQYF
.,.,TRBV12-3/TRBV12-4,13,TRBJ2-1,TGTGCCAGCAGTTTCGACCCTAGTGGAGAGCAGTTCTTC,CASSFDPSGEQFF
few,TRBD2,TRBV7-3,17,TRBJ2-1,TGTGCCAGCAGCTTATGGGAGGGCCCAACTTTGGGTGATGAGCAGTTCTTC,CASSLWEGPTLGDEQFF
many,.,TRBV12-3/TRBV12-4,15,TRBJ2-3,TGTGCCAGCAGTGCCCCCCAGCGGGGCACAGATACGCAGTATTTT,CASSAPQRGTDTQYF
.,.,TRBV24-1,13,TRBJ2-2,TGTGCCACCAGTTATGGGCCGTCCGGGGAGCTGTTTTTT,CATSYGPSGELFF
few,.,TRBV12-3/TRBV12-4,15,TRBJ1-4,TGTGCCAGCACTATTTCCGGGGCACCTAATGAAAAACTGTTTTTT,CASTISGAPNEKLFF
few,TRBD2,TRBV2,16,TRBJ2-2,TGTGCCAGCAGTGACCTACTAGCGGACAGCACCGGGGAGCTGTTTTTT,CASSDLLADSTGELFF
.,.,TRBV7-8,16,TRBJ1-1,TGTGCCAGCAGCTCGCCAGCCGGAAACTCGAACACTGAAGCTTTCTTT,CASSSPAGNSNTEAFF
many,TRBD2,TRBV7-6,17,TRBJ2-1,TGTGCCAGCAGCCCCGGAAGCGGGAGGCTTTCCTACAATGAGCAGTTCTTC,CASSPGSGRLSYNEQFF
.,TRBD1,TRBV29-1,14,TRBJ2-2,TGCAGCGCCAACGACAGGGTGAACACCGGGGAGCTGTTTTTT,CSANDRVNTGELFF
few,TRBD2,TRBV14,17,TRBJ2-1,TGTGCCAGCAGCCGCACCAAAGGACTAGCGGGAGTTAGTGAGCAGTTCTTC,CASSRTKGLAGVSEQFF
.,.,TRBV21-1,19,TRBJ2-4,TGTGCCAGCAGCAATGGGCTCCCCTGGGTTAGGACGGACAAAAACATTCAGTACTTC,CASSNGLPWVRTDKNIQYF
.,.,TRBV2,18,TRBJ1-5,TGTGCCAGCAGAGGGGACAAGGGGGATTATTATATCAATCAGCCCCAGCATTTT,CASRGDKGDYYINQPQHF
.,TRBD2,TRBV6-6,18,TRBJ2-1,TGTGCCAGCAGTTGGAGTAGCGGGGGCGAAAGCTCCTACAATGAGCAGTTCTTC,CASSWSSGGESSYNEQFF
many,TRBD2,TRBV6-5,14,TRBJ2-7,TGTGCCAGCACCAAACGACTAGCACTTGGCGAGCAGTACTTC,CASTKRLALGEQYF
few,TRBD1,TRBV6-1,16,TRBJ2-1,TGTGCCAGCAGTGGGGGGACAGCAAGGTCCTACAATGAGCAGTTCTTC,CASSGGTARSYNEQFF
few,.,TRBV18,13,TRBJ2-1,TGTGCCAGCTCACCATTTGACAAAGCTGAGCAGTTCTTC,CASSPFDKAEQFF
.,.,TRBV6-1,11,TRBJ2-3,TGTGCCAGCACAGAATGGGGTGGGCAGTATTTT,CASTEWGGQYF
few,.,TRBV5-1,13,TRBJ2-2,TGCGCCAGCAGCTCAAGGGACACCGGGGAGCTGTTTTTT,CASSSRDTGELFF